There are many counts of the clone carrying this T cell receptor beta chain. Its antigen is as yet unknown. The sample comes from a study of blood T cells in healthy people across ages. About the research overall: Per every two T cells, about one barcoded beta molecule was captured by template switching.

A J-beta primer mix and a sample-barcoded 5' primer were used in a second PCR of about 6 to 12 cycles. One entry per CDR3 protein, called by TCRdb with MiXCR from the 5' RACE reads. The sample has about 1.6 million distinct CDR3 sequences, 30% to 40% seen once. Study-level points and caveats: The donors' CMV status was not determined, possibly confounding changes in expanded clonotypes.

Trimming left V 9 bases short and J 3 bases short, with 21 bases between. This CDR3 comprises 15 residues. Germline V gene data show CDR1 as SGHTA and CDR2 as FQGNSA. Sequencing was carried out using blood. The rearrangement uses TRBV7-2 and TRBJ2-7; D is possibly TRBD2 (7 bases). The clonotype comes from a woman aged 25 to 39 in good health. The CDR3: CASQLWGGRIYEQYF. Written as DNA, the CDR3 is TGTGCCAGTCAGCTGTGGGGGGGCCGGATCTACGAGCAGTACTTC.